This T cell receptor (beta chain) is drawn from a study of cytotoxic CD8 clonotypes in ibrutinib-treated CLL. This CDR3 has 13 residues. Germline V gene data show CDR1 as SQVTM and CDR2 as ANQGSEA. Trimming took off 7 bases at V and 3 bases at J, with 13 bases between the two ends. About this clone itself: Its antigen is not identified.

The protocol was immunoSEQ multiplex PCR, while the TCRdb copy is restricted to in-frame clones and leaves out a portion. The sample has roughly 250,000 clones; roughly 70% are singletons. Study results and caveats: Clonality correlated strongly with circulating CD8+ T cells and exceeded age-matched healthy donors at baseline.

The TCR sequence derives from a human donor with chronic lymphocytic leukemia. The chain employs TRBV29-1 and TRBJ1-5, with D possibly being TRBD1 (5 bases). This specimen consisted of PBMCs, obtained after 24 months of ibrutinib treatment. The CDR3 protein is CSATDSPNQPQHF. In DNA form, the CDR3 reads TGCAGCGCCACTGACAGCCCCAATCAGCCCCAGCATTTT.